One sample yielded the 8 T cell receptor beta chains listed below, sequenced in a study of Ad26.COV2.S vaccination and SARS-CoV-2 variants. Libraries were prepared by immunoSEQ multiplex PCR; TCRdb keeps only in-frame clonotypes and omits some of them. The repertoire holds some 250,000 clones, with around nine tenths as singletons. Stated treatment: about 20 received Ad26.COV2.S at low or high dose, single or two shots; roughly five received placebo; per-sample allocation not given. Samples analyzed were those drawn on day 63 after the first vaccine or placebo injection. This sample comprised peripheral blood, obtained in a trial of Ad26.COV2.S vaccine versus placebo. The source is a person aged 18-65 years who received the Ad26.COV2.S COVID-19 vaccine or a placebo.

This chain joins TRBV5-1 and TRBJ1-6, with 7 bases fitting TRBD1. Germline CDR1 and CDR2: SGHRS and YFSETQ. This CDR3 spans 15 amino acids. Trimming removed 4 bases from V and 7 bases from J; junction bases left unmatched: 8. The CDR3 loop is CASSSSTGLNSPLHF. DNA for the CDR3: TGCGCCAGCAGCAGTTCGACAGGGCTCAATTCACCCCTCCACTTT.

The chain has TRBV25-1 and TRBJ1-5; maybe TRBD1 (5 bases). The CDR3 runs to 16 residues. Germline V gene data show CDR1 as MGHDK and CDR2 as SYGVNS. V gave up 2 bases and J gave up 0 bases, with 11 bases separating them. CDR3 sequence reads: CASSEGGGYSNQPQHF. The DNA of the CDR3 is TGTGCCAGCAGTGAAGGGGGGGGTTATAGCAATCAGCCCCAGCATTTT.

The chain's CDR3 is CASSLVPGNTEAFF. DNA of the CDR3: TGTGCCAGCAGCTTAGTTCCGGGAAACACTGAAGCTTTCTTT. The chain employs TRBV13 and TRBJ1-1, with D hard to call. Germline CDR1 and CDR2: PRHDT and FYEKMQ (reference sequence). This CDR3 is 14 amino acids long. Trimming stripped 1 base from V and 2 bases from J, with 8 bases between. Full variable domain (outside the CDR3, taken from reference TRBV13 and TRBJ1-1): AAGVIQSPRHLIKEKRETATLKCYPIPRHDTVYWYQQGPGQDPQFLISFYEKMQSDKGSIPDRFSAQQFSDYHSELNMSSLELGDSALYFCASSLVPGNTEAFFGQGTRLTVV.

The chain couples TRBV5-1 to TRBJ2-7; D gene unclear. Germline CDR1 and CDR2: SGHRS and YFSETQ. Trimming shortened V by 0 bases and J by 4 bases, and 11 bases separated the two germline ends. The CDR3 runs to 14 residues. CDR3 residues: CASSLEGWVYEQYF. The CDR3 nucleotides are TGCGCCAGCAGCTTGGAAGGTTGGGTTTACGAGCAGTACTTC.

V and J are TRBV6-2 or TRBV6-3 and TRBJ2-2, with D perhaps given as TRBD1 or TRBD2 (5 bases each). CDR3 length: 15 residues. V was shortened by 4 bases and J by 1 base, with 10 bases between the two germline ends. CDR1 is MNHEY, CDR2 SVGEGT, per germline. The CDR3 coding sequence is TGTGCCAGCAGTTGGGACGGCCTGAACACCGGGGAGCTGTTTTTT. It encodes CASSWDGLNTGELFF.

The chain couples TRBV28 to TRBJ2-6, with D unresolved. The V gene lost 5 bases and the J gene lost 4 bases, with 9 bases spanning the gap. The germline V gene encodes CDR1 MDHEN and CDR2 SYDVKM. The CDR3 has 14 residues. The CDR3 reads CASSPRSGANVLTF. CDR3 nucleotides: TGTGCCAGCAGTCCCAGGTCAGGGGCCAACGTCCTGACTTTC.

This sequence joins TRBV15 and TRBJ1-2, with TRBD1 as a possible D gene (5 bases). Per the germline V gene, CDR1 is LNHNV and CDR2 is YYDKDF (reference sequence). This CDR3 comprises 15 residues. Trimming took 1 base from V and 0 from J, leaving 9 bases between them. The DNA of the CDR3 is TGTGCCACCAGCAGAGGATCGACAGCTAACTATGGCTACACCTTC. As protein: CATSRGSTANYGYTF.

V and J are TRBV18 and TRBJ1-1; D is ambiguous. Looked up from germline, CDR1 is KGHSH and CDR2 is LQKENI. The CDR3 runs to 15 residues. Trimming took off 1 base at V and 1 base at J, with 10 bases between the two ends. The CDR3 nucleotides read TGTGCCAGCTCACCACTCGAAACTGGGAACACTGAAGCTTTCTTT. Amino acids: CASSPLETGNTEAFF.